This TCR beta chain was sequenced in a study of T cell responses to AZD1222 COVID-19 vaccine. General observations from the study: Among the donors, most were white British and more were female, and clonal diversity was possibly underestimated. AZD1222 recipients seropositive at baseline numbered only five to seven.

The CDR3 consists of 16 residues. Germline V CDR1 and CDR2: ENHRY, SYGVKD. V lost 4 bases to trimming and J lost 1 base; unmatched junction nucleotides: 9. On this clone: The antigen is not known.

This table comes from immunoSEQ multiplex PCR, and its TCRdb copy is limited to in-frame clones, with some not included. This sample yields tens of thousands of clones, of which 80% to 90% are seen a single time; 30% to 40% belongs to the top ten. Sequences were derived from peripheral blood, sampled on day 0 of AZD1222 vaccination. The sequence was collected from an adult in good health. The chain carries TRBV10-3 and TRBJ1-1; 7 positions agree with TRBD1. The CDR3: CAISGGGTATNTEAFF. In DNA, the CDR3 is TGTGCCATCAGTGGGGGGGGGACAGCCACGAACACTGAAGCTTTCTTT.